Included here is one T cell receptor (beta chain) sequence, with context. What it recognizes is unknown. These data are taken from a study of CD8+CD57+ T cells in acquired aplastic anemia. Study background: Yields of DNA that came from sorted CD4+ and CD8+ cells averaged roughly 3.3 ug.

The study, taken as a whole, reports: Controls and patients did not differ significantly in CD8+ Simpson's diversity.

Trimming at V came to 1 base and at J to 2 bases, leaving 0 bases not matched to a gene. CDR1 is MGHRA and CDR2 is YSYEKL in the germline V gene. The length of the CDR3 is 14 residues. Genomic DNA served as template for TCR beta VDJ and CDR3 profiling. MiXCR, applied by TCRdb to the reads, yields one record per CDR3 protein. The table includes about 180,000 distinct CDR3 sequences, about 47% detected once. The TCR sequence derives from a human donor in good health. The sample comprised sorted CD4+, CD8+, or CD8+CD57+ T cells (not recorded which) from PBMCs. The rearrangement uses TRBV4-1 and TRBJ2-7, with 9 positions matching TRBD2. Here the CDR3 DNA reads TGCGCCAGCAGCCAAGGCGGGGGGGCCTACGAGCAGTACTTC. It is translated as CASSQGGGAYEQYF.